Sequencing of this T cell receptor (beta chain) was carried out in a study of T-cell memory formation after mild COVID-19. Study-level points and caveats: Nothing confirmed that second-wave clones peaking on day 37 were specific for SARS-CoV-2.

In TCRdb, the 5' RACE reads were re-called with MiXCR into one record per CDR3 protein. The sample includes 25,000 to 35,000 distinct CDR3 sequences, 12% of them seen just once. This clonotype was picked up many times. Its target is not known. This CDR3 is 15 amino acids long. The V end was cut by 0 bases, the J end by 7 bases, with 17 bases between. Germline V gives CDR1 SGHRS, CDR2 YFSETQ. The sequence was collected from an adult woman who had mild COVID-19 (a few samples of this study predate the infection). Cell type and time point are not known. Sequencing used PBMCs or a T cell subset sorted from them (not recorded which). V and J are TRBV5-1 and TRBJ2-7; a weak D match, TRBD1 (5 bases). This chain's CDR3 is CASSLGQGPPWEQYF. DNA of the CDR3: TGCGCCAGCAGCTTGGGGCAGGGCCCGCCCTGGGAGCAGTACTTC.